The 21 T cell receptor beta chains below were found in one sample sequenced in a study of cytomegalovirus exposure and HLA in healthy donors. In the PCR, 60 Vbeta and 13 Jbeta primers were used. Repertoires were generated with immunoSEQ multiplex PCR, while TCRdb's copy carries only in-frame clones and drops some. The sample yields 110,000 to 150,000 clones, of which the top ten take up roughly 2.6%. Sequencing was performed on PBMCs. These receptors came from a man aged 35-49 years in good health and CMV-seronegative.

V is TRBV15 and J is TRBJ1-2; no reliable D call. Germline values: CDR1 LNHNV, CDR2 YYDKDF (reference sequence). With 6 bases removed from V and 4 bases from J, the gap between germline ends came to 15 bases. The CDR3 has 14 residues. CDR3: CATRQTSFSYGYTF. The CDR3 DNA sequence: TGTGCCACCAGACAGACATCTTTTAGCTATGGCTACACCTTC. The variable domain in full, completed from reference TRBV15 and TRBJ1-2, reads DAMVIQNPRYQVTQFGKPVTLSCSQTLNHNVMYWYQQKSSQAPKLLFHYYDKDFNNEADTPDNFQSRRPNTSFCFLDIRSPGLGDTAMYLCATRQTSFSYGYTFGSGTRLTVV.

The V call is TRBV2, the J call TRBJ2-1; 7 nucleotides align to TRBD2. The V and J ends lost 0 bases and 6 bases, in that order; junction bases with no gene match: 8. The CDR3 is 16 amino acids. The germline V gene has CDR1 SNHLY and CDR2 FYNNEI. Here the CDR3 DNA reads TGTGCCAGCAGTGAAGCTCCGGGGGGTTTCGTCAATGAGCAGTTCTTC. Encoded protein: CASSEAPGGFVNEQFF.

The CDR3 spells CASSTQGWAEAFF. DNA for the CDR3: TGTGCCAGCAGTACCCAGGGGTGGGCTGAAGCTTTCTTT. This chain uses TRBV6-5 with TRBJ1-1; TRBD1 is a possible D gene (6 bases). The germline V and J ends were trimmed by 5 bases and 6 bases, with 13 bases remaining between them. The CDR3 extends over 13 amino acids. Germline V gives CDR1 MNHEY, CDR2 SVGAGI.

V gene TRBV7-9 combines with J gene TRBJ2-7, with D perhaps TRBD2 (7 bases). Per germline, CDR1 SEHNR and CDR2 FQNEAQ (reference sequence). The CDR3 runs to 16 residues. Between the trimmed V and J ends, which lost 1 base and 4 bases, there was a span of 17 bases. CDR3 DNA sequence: TGTGCCAGCAGCTTAGGGTCGGGGGGCTCTTCGTACGAGCAGTACTTC. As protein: CASSLGSGGSSYEQYF.

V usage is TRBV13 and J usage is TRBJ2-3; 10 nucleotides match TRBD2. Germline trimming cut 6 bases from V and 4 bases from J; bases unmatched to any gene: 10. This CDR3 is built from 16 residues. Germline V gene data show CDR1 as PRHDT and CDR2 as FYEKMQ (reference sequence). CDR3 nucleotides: TGTGCCAGCAGGATCACTAGCGGGGTGAAGGCAGATACGCAGTATTTT. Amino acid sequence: CASRITSGVKADTQYF.

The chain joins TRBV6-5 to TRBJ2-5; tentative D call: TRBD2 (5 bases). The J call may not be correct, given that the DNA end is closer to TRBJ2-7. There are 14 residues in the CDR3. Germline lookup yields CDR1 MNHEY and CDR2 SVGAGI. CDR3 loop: CASSYAGLSYEQYF. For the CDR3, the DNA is TGTGCCAGCAGTTACGCCGGACTCTCCTACGAGCAGTACTTC.

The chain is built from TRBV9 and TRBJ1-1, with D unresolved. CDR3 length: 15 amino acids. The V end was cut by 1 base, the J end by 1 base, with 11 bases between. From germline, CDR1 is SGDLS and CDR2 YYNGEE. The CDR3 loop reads CASSVREFGNTEAFF. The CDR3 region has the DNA TGTGCCAGCAGCGTACGAGAATTCGGGAACACTGAAGCTTTCTTT.

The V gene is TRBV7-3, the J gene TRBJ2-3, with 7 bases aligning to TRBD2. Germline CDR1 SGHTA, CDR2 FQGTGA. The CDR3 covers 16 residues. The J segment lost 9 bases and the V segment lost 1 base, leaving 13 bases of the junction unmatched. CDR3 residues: CASSLIASGPIDTQYF. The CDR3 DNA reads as TGTGCCAGCAGCTTAATCGCTAGCGGCCCCATAGACACGCAGTATTTT.

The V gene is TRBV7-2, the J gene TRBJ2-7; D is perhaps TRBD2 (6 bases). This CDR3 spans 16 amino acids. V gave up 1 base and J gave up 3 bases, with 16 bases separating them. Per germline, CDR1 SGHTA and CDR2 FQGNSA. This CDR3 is CASSLGGGTPLYEQYF. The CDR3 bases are TGTGCCAGCAGCTTAGGGGGTGGGACTCCCCTCTACGAGCAGTACTTC.

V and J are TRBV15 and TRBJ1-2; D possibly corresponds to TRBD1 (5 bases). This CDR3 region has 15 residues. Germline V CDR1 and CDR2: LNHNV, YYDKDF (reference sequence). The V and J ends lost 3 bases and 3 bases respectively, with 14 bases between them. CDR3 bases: TGTGCCACCAGCAGGAGATCTACAGGTGACTATGGCTACACCTTC. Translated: CATSRRSTGDYGYTF.

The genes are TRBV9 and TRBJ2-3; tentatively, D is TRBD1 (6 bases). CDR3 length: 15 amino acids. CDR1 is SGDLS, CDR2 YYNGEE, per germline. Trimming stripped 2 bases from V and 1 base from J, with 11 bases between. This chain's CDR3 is CASSVPRQGTDTQYF. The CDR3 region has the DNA TGTGCCAGCAGCGTCCCGAGACAGGGCACAGATACGCAGTATTTT.

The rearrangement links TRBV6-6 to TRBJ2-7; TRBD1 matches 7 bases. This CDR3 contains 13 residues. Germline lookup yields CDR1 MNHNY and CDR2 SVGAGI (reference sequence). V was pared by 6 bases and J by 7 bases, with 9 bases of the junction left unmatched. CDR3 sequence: CASSPGQPLEQYF. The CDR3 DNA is TGTGCCAGCAGCCCGGGACAGCCTCTGGAGCAGTACTTC.

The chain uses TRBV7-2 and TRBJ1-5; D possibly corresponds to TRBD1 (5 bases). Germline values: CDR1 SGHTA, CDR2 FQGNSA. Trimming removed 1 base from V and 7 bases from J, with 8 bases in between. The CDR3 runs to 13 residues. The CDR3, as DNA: TGTGCCAGCAGCTTAGATTGGGGCCAGCCCCAGCATTTT. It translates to CASSLDWGQPQHF. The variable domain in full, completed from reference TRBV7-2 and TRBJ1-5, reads GAGVSQSPSNKVTEKGKDVELRCDPISGHTALYWYRQSLGQGLEFLIYFQGNSAPDKSGLPSDRFSAERTGGSVSTLTIQRTQQEDSAVYLCASSLDWGQPQHFGDGTRLSIL.

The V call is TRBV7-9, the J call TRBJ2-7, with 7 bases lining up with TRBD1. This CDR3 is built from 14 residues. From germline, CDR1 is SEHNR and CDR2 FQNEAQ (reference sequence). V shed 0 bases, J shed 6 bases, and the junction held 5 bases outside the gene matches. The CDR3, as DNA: TGTGCCAGCAGCTTAGCGATCGAGGGGGCCGAGCAGTACTTC. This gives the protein CASSLAIEGAEQYF.

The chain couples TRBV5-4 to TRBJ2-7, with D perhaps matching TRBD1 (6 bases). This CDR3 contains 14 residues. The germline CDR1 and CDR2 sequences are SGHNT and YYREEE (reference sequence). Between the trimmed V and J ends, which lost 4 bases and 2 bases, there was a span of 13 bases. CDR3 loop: CASSVDRFTYEQYF. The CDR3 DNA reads TGTGCCAGCAGCGTGGACAGATTCACCTACGAGCAGTACTTC.

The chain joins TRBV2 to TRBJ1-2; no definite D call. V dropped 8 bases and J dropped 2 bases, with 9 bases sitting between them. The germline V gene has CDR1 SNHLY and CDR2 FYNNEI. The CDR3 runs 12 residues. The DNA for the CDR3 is TGTGCCAGCGTCACCGGGAACTATGGCTACACCTTC. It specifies CASVTGNYGYTF.

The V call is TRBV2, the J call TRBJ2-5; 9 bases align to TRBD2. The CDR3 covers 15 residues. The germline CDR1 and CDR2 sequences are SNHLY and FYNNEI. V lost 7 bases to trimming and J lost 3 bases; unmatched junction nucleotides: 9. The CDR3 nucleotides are TGTGCCAGCACCTGGCGGGCTAGCGGGGAAGAGACCCAGTACTTC. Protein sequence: CASTWRASGEETQYF.

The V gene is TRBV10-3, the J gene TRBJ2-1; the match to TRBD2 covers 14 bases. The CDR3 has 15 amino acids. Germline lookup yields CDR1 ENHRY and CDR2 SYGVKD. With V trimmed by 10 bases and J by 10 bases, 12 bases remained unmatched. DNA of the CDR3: TGTGCCACCACGACTAGCGGGGGGGCTGGACGAGAGCAGTTCTTC. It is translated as CATTTSGGAGREQFF.

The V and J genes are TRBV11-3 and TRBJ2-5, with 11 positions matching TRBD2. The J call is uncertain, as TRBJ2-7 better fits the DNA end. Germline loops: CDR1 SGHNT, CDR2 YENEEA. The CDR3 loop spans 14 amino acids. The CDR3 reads CASSSGTSGYEQYF. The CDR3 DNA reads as TGTGCCAGCAGCTCCGGGACTAGCGGATACGAGCAGTACTTC.

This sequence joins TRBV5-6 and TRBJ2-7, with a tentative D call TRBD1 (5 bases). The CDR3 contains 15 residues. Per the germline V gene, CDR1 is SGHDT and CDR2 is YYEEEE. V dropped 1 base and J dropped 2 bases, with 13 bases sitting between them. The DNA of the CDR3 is TGTGCCAGCAGCTTGATAGGGGCTAGGCCCTACGAGCAGTACTTC. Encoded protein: CASSLIGARPYEQYF.

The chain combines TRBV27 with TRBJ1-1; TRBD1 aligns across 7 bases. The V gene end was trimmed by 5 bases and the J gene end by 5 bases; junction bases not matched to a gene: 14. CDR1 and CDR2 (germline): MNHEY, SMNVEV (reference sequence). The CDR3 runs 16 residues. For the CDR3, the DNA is TGTGCCAGCAGTCCCCAGTGGAGGGGGCGAGTGACTGAAGCTTTCTTT. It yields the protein CASSPQWRGRVTEAFF.